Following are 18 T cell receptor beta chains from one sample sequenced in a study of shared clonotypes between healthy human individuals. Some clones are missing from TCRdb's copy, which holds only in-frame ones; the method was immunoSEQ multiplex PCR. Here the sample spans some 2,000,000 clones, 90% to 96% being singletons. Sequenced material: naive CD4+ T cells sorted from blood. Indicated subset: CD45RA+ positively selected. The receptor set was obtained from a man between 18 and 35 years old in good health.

The DNA for the CDR3 is TGTGCCAGCAGCTTTGCATCCAATGAGCAGTTCTTC. Its translation is CASSFASNEQFF. The V call is TRBV7-2, the J call TRBJ2-1; the D is unclear. The V gene's germline CDR1 is SGHTA and CDR2 FQGNSA. The length of the CDR3 is 12 residues. The ends were cut back, 3 bases at V and 6 bases at J, with 6 bases in the middle.

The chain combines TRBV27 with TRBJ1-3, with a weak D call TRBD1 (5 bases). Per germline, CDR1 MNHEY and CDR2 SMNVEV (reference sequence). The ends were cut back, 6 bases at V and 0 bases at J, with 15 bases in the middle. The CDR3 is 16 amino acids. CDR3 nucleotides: TGTGCCAGCAGGGGGCGAGAAAGAAGCTCTGGAAACACCATATATTTT. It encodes CASRGRERSSGNTIYF.

The CDR3 here is CASSSGQREYNEQFF. The CDR3 DNA is TGCGCCAGCAGCTCCGGGCAGCGGGAGTACAATGAGCAGTTCTTC. J is TRBJ2-1 and V is TRBV4-1; 8 positions match TRBD2. The CDR3 runs to 15 residues. Losses at the gene ends were 5 bases for V and 4 bases for J; bases not matched to a gene: 7. CDR1 and CDR2 (germline): MGHRA, YSYEKL.

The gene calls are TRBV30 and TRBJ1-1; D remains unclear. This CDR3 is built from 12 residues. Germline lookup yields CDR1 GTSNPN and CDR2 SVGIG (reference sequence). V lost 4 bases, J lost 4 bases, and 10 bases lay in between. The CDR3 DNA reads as TGTGCCTGGACTCAGGTCACCACTGAAGCTTTCTTT. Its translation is CAWTQVTTEAFF.

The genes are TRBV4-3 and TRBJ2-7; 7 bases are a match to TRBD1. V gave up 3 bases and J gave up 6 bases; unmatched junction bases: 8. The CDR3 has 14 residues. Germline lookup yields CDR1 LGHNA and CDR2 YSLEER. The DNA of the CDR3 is TGCGCCAGCAGCCACCTCGAACGACAGGGCGAGCAGTACTTC. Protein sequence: CASSHLERQGEQYF.

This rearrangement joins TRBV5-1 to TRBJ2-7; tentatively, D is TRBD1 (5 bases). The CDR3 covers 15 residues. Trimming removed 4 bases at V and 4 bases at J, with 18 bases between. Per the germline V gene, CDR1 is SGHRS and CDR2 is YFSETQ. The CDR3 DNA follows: TGCGCCAGCAGCCCTTTTGGCCAGGGTTTATACGAGCAGTACTTC. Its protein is CASSPFGQGLYEQYF. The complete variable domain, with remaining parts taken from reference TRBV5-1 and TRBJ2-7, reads KAGVTQTPRYLIKTRGQQVTLSCSPISGHRSVSWYQQTPGQGLQFLFEYFSETQRNKGNFPGRFSGRQFSNSRSEMNVSTLELGDSALYLCASSPFGQGLYEQYFGPGTRLTVT.

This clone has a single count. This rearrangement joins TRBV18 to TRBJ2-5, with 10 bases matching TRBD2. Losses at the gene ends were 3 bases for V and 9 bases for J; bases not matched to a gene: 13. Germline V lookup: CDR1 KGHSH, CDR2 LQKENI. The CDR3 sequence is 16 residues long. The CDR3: CASSPSGGPTVRAQYF. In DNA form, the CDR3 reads TGTGCCAGCTCACCTAGCGGGGGGCCGACCGTTAGGGCCCAGTACTTC.

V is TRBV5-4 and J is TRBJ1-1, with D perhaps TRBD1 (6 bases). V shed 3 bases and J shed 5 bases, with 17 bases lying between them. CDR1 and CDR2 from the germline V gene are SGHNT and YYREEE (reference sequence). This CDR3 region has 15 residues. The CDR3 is CASSSLQGRWTEAFF. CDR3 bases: TGTGCCAGCAGCTCGCTACAGGGTCGTTGGACTGAAGCTTTCTTT.

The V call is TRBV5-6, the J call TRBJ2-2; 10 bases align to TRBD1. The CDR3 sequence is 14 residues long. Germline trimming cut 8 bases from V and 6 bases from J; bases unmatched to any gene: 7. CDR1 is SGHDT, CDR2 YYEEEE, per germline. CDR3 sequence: CASSLGQGSGELFF. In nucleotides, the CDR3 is TGTGCCAGTAGCCTGGGACAGGGGTCCGGGGAGCTGTTTTTT.

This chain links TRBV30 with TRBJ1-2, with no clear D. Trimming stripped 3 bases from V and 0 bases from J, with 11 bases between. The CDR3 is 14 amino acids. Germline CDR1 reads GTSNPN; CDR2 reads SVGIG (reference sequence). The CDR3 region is CAWRANTANYGYTF. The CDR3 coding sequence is TGTGCCTGGAGGGCCAATACAGCTAACTATGGCTACACCTTC.

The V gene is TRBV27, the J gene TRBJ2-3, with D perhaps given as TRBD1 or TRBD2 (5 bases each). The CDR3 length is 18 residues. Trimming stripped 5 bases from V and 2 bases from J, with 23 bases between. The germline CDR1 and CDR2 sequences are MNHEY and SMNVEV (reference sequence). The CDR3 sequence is CASSLKTLAGSLTDTQYF. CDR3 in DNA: TGTGCCAGCAGTCTAAAGACCCTAGCAGGGTCTCTCACAGATACGCAGTATTTT.

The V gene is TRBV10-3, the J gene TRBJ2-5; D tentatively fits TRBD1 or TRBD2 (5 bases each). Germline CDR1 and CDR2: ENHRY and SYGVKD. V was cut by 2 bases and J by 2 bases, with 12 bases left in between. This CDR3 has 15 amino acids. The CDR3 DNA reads TGTGCCATCAGTGAGACCGGGACCAAACAAGAGACCCAGTACTTC. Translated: CAISETGTKQETQYF.

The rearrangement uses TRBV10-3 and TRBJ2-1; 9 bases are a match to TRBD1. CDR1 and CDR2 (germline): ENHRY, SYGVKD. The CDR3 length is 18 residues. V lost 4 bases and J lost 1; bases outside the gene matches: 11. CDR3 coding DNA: TGTGCCATCAGTGCGTCCGTACCGGGACAGGGTTCCTACAATGAGCAGTTCTTC. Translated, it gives CAISASVPGQGSYNEQFF.

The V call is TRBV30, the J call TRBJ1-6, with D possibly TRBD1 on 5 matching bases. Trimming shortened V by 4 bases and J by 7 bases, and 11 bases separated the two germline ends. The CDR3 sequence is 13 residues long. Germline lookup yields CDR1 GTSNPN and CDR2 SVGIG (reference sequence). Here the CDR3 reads CAWKGKGNSPLHF. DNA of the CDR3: TGTGCCTGGAAGGGCAAGGGGAATTCACCCCTCCACTTT.

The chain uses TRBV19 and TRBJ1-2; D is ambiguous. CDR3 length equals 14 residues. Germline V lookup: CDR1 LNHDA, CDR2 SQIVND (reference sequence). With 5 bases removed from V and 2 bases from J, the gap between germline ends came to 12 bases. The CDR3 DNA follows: TGTGCCAGTAGTCACGACAATTTGAACTATGGCTACACCTTC. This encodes CASSHDNLNYGYTF.

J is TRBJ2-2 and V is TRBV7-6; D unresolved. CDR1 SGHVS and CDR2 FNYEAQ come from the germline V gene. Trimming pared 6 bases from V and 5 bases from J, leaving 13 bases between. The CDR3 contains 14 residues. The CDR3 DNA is TGTGCCAGCAGGAGAGGAGCTGATACCGGGGAGCTGTTTTTT. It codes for CASRRGADTGELFF.

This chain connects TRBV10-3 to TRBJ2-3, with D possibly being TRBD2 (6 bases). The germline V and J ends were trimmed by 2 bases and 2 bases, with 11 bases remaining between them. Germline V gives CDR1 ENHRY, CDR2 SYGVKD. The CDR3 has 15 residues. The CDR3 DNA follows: TGTGCCATCAGTGAGCTAGCGAGTCCCACAGATACGCAGTATTTT. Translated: CAISELASPTDTQYF.

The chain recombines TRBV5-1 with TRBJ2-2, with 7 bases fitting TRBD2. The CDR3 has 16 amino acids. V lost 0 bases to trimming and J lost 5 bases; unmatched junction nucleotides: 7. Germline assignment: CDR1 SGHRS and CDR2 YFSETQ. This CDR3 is CASSLVAGASTGELFF. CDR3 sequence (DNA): TGCGCCAGCAGCTTGGTGGCGGGAGCGAGTACCGGGGAGCTGTTTTTT.